This T cell receptor (beta chain) originates from a study of T-cell reconstitution after alpha-beta-depleted transplantation in children. Library preparation (for TCRbeta) was performed with unique molecular identifiers. MiXCR, run by TCRdb on the PCR reads, gives a single entry per CDR3 protein. The table includes over 85,000 distinct CDR3 sequences, under 13% detected once. This clonotype was observed at least ten times. The sequence was obtained from a human donor who donated a stem cell graft to a child with acute lymphoblastic leukemia. Specimen: PBMCs from the stem cell graft donor, collected from the stem cell graft.

CDR3 nucleotide sequence: TGTGCCACCAGCGGCCCGGAGGAAAATGAGCAGTTCTTC. The encoded protein is CATSGPEENEQFF. V and J are TRBV15 and TRBJ2-1; D might be TRBD2 (5 bases). Trimming cost V 5 bases and J 7 bases, with 12 bases left between them. The CDR3 has 13 amino acids. Germline CDR1 and CDR2: LNHNV and YYDKDF (reference sequence).